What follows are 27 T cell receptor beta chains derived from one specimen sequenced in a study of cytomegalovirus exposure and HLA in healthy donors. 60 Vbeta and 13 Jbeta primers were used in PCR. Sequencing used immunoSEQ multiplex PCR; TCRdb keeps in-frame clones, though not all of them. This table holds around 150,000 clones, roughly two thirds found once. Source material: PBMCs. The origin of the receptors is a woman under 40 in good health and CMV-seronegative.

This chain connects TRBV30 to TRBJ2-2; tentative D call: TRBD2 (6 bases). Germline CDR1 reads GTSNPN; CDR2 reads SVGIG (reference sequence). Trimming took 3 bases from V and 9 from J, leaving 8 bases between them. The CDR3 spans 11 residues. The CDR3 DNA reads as TGTGCCTGGAGACGGGGGAGGGAGCTGTTTTTT. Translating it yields CAWRRGRELFF.

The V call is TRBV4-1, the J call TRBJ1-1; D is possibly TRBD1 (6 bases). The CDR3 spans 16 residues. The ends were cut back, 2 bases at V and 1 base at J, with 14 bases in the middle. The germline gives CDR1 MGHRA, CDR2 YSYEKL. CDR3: CASSQLLGQKNTEAFF. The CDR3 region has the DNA TGCGCCAGCAGCCAACTATTAGGACAGAAGAACACTGAAGCTTTCTTT.

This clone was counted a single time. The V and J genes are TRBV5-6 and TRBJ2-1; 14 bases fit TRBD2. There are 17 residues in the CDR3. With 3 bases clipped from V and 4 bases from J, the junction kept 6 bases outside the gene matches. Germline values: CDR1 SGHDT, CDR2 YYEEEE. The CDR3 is CASSWGTSGSRYNEQFF. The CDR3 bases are TGTGCCAGCAGCTGGGGGACTAGCGGGAGTAGGTACAATGAGCAGTTCTTC. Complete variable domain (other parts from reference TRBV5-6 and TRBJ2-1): DAGVTQSPTHLIKTRGQQVTLRCSPKSGHDTVSWYQQALGQGPQFIFQYYEEEERQRGNFPDRFSGHQFPNYSSELNVNALLLGDSALYLCASSWGTSGSRYNEQFFGPGTRLTVL.

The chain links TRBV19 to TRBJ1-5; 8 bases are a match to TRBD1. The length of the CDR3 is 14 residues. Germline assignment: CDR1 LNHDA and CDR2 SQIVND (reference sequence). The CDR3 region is CASTEDREYQPQHF. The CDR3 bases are TGTGCAAGCACTGAGGACAGGGAGTATCAGCCCCAGCATTTT.

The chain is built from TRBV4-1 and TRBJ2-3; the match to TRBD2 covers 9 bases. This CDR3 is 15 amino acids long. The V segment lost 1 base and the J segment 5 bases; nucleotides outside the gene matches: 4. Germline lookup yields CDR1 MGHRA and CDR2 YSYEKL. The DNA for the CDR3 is TGCGCCAGCAGCCAAGTAGGGACTAGCTTAGATACGCAGTATTTT. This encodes CASSQVGTSLDTQYF.

The CDR3 nucleotides read TGCAGCGTTGAAAAGTCTACAGGTTCTGTCTACGAGCAGTACTTC. Amino acids: CSVEKSTGSVYEQYF. V gene TRBV29-1 combines with J gene TRBJ2-7, with a weak D call TRBD1 (5 bases). The CDR3 covers 15 residues. The germline V gene encodes CDR1 SQVTM and CDR2 ANQGSEA. The V end was cut by 2 bases, the J end by 3 bases, with 17 bases between.

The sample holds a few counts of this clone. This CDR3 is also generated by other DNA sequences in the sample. The CDR3 loop is CASSLLAGGYNEQFF. CDR3 nucleotide sequence: TGCGCCAGCAGCTTGCTAGCGGGAGGGTACAATGAGCAGTTCTTC. The chain uses TRBV5-1 and TRBJ2-1; 12 bases fit TRBD2. With 1 base clipped from V and 4 bases from J, the junction kept 0 bases outside the gene matches. The germline V gene has CDR1 SGHRS and CDR2 YFSETQ. The CDR3 extends over 15 amino acids. The whole variable domain, remainder taken from reference TRBV5-1 and TRBJ2-1, is KAGVTQTPRYLIKTRGQQVTLSCSPISGHRSVSWYQQTPGQGLQFLFEYFSETQRNKGNFPGRFSGRQFSNSRSEMNVSTLELGDSALYLCASSLLAGGYNEQFFGPGTRLTVL.

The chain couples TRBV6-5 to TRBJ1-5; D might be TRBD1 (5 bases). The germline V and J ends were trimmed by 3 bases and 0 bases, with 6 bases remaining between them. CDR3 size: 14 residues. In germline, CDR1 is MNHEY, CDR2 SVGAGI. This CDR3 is CASSYRGSNQPQHF. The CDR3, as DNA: TGTGCCAGCAGTTATAGGGGTAGCAATCAGCCCCAGCATTTT.

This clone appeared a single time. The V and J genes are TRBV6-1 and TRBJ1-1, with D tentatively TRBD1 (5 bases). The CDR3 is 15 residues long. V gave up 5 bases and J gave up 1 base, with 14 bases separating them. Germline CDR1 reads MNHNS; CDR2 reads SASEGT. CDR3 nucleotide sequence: TGTGCCAGCAGTTTTCGGCTACAGGCGAACACTGAAGCTTTCTTT. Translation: CASSFRLQANTEAFF.

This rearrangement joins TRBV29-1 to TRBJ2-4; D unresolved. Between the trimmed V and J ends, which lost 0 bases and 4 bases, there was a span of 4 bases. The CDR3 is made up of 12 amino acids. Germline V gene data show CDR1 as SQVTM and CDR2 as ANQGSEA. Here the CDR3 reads CSVEDGKNIQYF. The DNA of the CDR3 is TGCAGCGTTGAAGACGGGAAAAACATTCAGTACTTC.

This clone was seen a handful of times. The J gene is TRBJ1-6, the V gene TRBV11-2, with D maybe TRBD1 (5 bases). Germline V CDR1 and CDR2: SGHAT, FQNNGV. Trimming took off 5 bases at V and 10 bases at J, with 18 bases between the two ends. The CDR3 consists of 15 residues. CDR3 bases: TGTGCCAGCAGCAACCTCAGGGTGGTCAAATCACCCCTCCACTTT. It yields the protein CASSNLRVVKSPLHF.

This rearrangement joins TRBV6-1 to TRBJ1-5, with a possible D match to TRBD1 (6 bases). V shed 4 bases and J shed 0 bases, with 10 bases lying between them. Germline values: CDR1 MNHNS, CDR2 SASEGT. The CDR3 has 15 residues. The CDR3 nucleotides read TGTGCCAGCAGTGGGACAGATTATAGCAATCAGCCCCAGCATTTT. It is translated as CASSGTDYSNQPQHF.

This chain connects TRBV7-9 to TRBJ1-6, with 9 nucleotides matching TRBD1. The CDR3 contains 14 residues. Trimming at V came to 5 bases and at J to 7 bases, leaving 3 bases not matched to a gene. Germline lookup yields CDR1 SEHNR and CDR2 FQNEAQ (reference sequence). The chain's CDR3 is CASSQQGANSPLHF. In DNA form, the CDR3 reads TGTGCCAGCAGCCAACAGGGGGCAAATTCACCCCTCCACTTT. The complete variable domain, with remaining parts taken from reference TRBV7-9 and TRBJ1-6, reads DTGVSQNPRHKITKRGQNVTFRCDPISEHNRLYWYRQTLGQGPEFLTYFQNEAQLEKSRLLSDRFSAERPKGSFSTLEIQRTEQGDSAMYLCASSQQGANSPLHFGNGTRLTVT.

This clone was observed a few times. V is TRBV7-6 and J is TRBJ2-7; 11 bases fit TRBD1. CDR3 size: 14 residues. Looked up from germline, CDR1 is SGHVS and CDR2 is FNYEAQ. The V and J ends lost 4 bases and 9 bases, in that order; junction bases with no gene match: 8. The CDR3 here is CASSSGQGESGQYF. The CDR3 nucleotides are TGTGCCAGCAGCTCGGGACAGGGGGAGTCGGGGCAGTACTTC.

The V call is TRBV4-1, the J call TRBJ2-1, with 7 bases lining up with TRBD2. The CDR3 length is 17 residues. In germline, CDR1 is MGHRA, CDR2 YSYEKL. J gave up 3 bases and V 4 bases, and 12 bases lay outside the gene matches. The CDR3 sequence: CASSRILTSEVYNEQFF. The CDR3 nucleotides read TGCGCCAGCAGCCGCATTCTTACTAGCGAGGTCTACAATGAGCAGTTCTTC.

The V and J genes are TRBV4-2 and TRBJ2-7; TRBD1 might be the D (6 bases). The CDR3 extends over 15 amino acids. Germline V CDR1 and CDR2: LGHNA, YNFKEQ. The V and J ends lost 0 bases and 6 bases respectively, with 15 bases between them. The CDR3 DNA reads TGTGCCAGCAGCCAAGATGATCACAGGGCGCGCGAGCAGTACTTC. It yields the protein CASSQDDHRAREQYF.

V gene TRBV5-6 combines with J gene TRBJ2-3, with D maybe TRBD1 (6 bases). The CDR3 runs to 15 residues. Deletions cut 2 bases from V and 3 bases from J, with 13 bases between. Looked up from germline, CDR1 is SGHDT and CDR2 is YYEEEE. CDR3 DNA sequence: TGTGCCAGCAGCTTACTCGACAGGCCTACAGATACGCAGTATTTT. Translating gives CASSLLDRPTDTQYF.

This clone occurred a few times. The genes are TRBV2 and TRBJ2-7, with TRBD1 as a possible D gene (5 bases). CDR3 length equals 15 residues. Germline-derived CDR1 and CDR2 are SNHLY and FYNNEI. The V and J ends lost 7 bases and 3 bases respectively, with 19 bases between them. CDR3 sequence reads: CASNRPTDLIYEQYF. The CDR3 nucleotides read TGTGCCAGCAATCGGCCGACAGACCTCATCTACGAGCAGTACTTC.

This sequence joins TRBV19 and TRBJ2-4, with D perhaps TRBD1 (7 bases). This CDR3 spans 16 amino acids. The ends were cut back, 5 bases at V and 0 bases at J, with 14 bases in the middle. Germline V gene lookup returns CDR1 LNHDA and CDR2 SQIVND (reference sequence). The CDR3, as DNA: TGTGCCAGTAGTTCCCGACAGGGACTAGCCAAAAACATTCAGTACTTC. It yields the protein CASSSRQGLAKNIQYF.

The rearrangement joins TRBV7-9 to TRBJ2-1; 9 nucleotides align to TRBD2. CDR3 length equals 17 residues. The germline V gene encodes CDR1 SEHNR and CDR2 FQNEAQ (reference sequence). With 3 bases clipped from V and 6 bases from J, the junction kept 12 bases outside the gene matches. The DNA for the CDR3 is TGTGCCAGCAGCTTTGCCTTTCGGACTAGCGTTTTCAATGAGCAGTTCTTC. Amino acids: CASSFAFRTSVFNEQFF.

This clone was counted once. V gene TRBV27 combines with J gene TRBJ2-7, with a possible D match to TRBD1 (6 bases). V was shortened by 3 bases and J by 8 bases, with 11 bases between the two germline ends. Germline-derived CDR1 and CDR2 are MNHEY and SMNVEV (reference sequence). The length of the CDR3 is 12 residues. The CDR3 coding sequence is TGTGCCAGCAGTTTTGCCCAGGGGAAGCAGTACTTC. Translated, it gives CASSFAQGKQYF.

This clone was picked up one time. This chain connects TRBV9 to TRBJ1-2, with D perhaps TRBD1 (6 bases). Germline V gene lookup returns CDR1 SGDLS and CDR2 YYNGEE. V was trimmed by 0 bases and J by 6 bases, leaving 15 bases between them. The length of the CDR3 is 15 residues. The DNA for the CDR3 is TGTGCCAGCAGCGTAGCTGGGTGGCCAGGGGATGGCTACACCTTC. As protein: CASSVAGWPGDGYTF.

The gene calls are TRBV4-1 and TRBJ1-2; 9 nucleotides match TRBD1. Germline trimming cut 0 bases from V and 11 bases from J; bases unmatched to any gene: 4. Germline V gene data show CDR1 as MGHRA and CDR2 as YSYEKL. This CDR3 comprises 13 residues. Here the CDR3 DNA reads TGCGCCAGCAGCCAAGAGCTACAGGGGGCTTACACCTTC. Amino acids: CASSQELQGAYTF.

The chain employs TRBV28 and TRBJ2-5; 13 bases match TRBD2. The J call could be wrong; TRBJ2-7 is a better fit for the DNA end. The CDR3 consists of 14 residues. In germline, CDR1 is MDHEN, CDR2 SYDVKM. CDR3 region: CASSQTSGGFEQYF. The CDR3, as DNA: TGTGCCAGCAGTCAGACTAGCGGGGGGTTCGAGCAGTACTTC.

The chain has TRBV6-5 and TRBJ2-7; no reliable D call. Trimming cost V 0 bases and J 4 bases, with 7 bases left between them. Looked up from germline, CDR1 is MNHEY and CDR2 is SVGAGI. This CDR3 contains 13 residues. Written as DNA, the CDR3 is TGTGCCAGCAGTTACTCTGGAGAATACGAGCAGTACTTC. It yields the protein CASSYSGEYEQYF.

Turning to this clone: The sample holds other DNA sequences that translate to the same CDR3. CDR3 DNA sequence: TGTGCCAGCAGCCTGACAGGTACCTACGAGCAGTACTTC. This translates into CASSLTGTYEQYF. The rearrangement links TRBV5-4 to TRBJ2-7; D may be TRBD1 (6 bases). The CDR3 sequence is 13 residues long. The V end lost 4 bases, the J end lost 2 bases, and 10 bases lay between the germline ends. The germline V gene has CDR1 SGHNT and CDR2 YYREEE (reference sequence).

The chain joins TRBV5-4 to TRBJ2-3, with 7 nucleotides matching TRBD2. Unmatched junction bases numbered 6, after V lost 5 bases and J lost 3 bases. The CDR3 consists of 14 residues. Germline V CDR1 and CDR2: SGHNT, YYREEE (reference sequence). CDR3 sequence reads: CASSSPGGTDTQYF. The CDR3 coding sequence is TGTGCCAGCAGTTCTCCGGGGGGAACAGATACGCAGTATTTT.